The sequence of this TCR beta chain was determined in a study of CD8 T cells in ankylosing spondylitis. Broader study findings: Peripheral blood samples showed relatively rare disease-linked clones, and these clones were CD8+. Ankylosing spondylitis blood seemed to carry a telltale TCR beta motif made of roughly 8 highly homologous variants. Some motif variants had been reported before (in reactive arthritis synovial fluid and blood). Matched ankylosing spondylitis synovial fluid reportedly showed significant enrichment of disease-linked clones.

This clonotype was counted many times. The antigen is not known. The CDR3 is made up of 13 amino acids. CDR1 is DFQATT and CDR2 is SNEGSKA in the germline V gene (reference sequence). V lost 5 bases and J 4 bases, leaving 15 bases between the germline ends. Quantitative molecular-barcoded 5'-RACE generated the TCR beta libraries. TCRdb re-analysed the 5' RACE reads in MiXCR, keeping a single row per CDR3 protein. The sample shows approximately 520,000 distinct CDR3 sequences, approximately 5% of them seen only once. The chain couples TRBV20-1 to TRBJ2-7; D is possibly TRBD2 (6 bases). The material sequenced was blood, either unsorted or a sorted T cell fraction (not recorded which). This clonotype was obtained from a male donor with ankylosing spondylitis. In DNA, the CDR3 is TGCAGTGCTCCGCGGAGGGCCTTTTACGAGCAGTACTTC. Translated: CSAPRRAFYEQYF.